This T cell receptor beta chain was identified during a study of T cell responses to AZD1222 COVID-19 vaccine. General study points: At 160-218 and 743-854, vaccine-associated CD4 TCRs were dominant, and they spanned spike. Clonal diversity was possibly underestimated; the donors were predominantly white British and more often female. The breadth and depth of Spike-specific TCRs increased once two AZD1222 doses had been given. Close to half of all spike-specific TCRs reportedly target regions of the variants that are unmutated.

The junction had 4 bases not matched to a gene; V was cut back by 2 bases and J by 4 bases. Germline lookup yields CDR1 SGHVS and CDR2 FQNEAQ. The CDR3 loop spans 15 amino acids. A note on this clone: No antigen is known for it.

Clones were sequenced by immunoSEQ multiplex PCR, and TCRdb holds only the in-frame ones, with some missing. The sample shows approximately 100,000 clones, over 80% of them seen only once. V gene TRBV7-8 combines with J gene TRBJ1-4, with 7 bases aligning to TRBD1. This TCR was recovered from an adult in good health. Source: peripheral blood, taken on day 0 of AZD1222 vaccination. The CDR3 bases are TGTGCCAGCAGCTTACTCGGACAGGTTAATGAAAAACTGTTTTTT. This encodes CASSLLGQVNEKLFF.